This record concerns one T cell receptor (beta chain) sequence. This clone occurred a few times. Its antigen remains undetermined. Base qualities were left out, and no much larger clone turns up one base away. The High Capacity cDNA Reverse Transcription Kit was used to reverse transcribe all of the isolated RNA, meaning that expressed TCRB transcripts were what got sequenced. Deep immunoSEQ sequencing was applied to naive, central memory and regulatory T cell samples, giving an average of about 3.57 million total reads per sample. Sorted cells were lysed in RLT buffer and RNA was extracted with DNase-treated RNeasy Micro or Mini kits, depending on cell number. Each cell subset was processed separately to prevent cross-contamination, with patient and healthy donor samples processed together. The immunoSEQ multiplex PCR was used to amplify TCRB sequences from cDNA, generating 87-bp fragments that spanned the CDR3 region. Amplicons were sequenced on the Illumina HiSeq platform. The study's own analysis went as follows. Synthetic template baselines were used to correct PCR bias computationally, reads within Hamming distance 2 were collapsed together, and singletons that could not be merged were discarded. By aligning reads against IMGT, V, D and J genes, CDR3 length, and insertions or deletions at six rearrangement sites were assigned. Within each subset, clonotype counts were normalized to the number of sorted cells before true diversity and Gini coefficients were calculated with the tcR R package. The overlap coefficient, calculated on TCRB nucleotide sequences, was used to measure repertoire sharing. Sourced from immuneACCESS, this table was stored by TCRdb with only in-frame sequences that have V and J called. A share of the clones is absent; for the studies checked, an unresolved V gene accounts for under half, and the remainder has no known explanation. From that table come the V and J calls and clone size; the DNA was used to work out D and trimming. The sample has 150,000 to 200,000 clones on record, less than 15% of them singletons. The ten most abundant clones make up approximately 0.62% of the sample.

A single peripheral blood draw of about 120 mL on average was collected from each donor into heparinised tubes. Using a panel that included CD45RO, CCR7, CD25, CD127, CD95 and CD27, naive, central memory, regulatory and stem cell-like memory CD4+ T cells were sorted on a BD FACSAria II. All sorted populations exceeded 95% purity. PBMCs were isolated immediately by Lymphoprep density gradient centrifugation and stained directly without culture. So that batch effects would be minimized, each experiment stained and sorted samples in pairs, pairing one healthy donor with one patient. These data belong to a study of beta chain features in type 1 diabetes listed by TCRdb under 2018. With respect to the entire study: No differences in mean age, gender distribution, total cell number or subset yield were found between patients and healthy donors. A total of approximately 100 million sorted cells were examined across all samples, and the number of cells per subset was strongly correlated with RNA yield. The study compared TCRB repertoires of sorted circulating CD4+ T cell subsets between recently diagnosed type 1 diabetes patients and matched healthy donors. Regulatory and stem cell-like memory subsets were isolated from only 8 patients and roughly eight healthy donors, whereas naive and central memory subsets came from all 28 donors.

Beyond this particular receptor, the publication reports: PCR may preferentially amplify shorter templates, but because patient and control samples were amplified and corrected together, any resulting skew would affect both groups equally. Only small numbers of individuals were included in the HLA sub-analyses, which left unresolved whether HLA type had any influence on TCRB rearrangement. The naive, central memory and regulatory TCRB repertoires appeared to resemble one another more closely among patients than among healthy donors. At VDJ recombination sites, patients with type 1 diabetes made fewer insertions and deleted more nucleotides, a pattern implying thymic rearrangement abnormalities. In all four CD4+ subsets, TCRB CDR3 length was moderately but significantly shorter in type 1 diabetes patients. Sequencing cDNA rather than genomic DNA could over-represent highly expressing activated cells, although activation and CD3 levels did not differ between groups.

Looking up the germline V gene (reference sequence) yields CDR1 SGHAT and CDR2 FQDESV. V is reduced by 2 bases and J by 3 bases, leaving a spacing of 8 bases between them. Its CDR3 holds 13 amino acids, cysteine through phenylalanine. Of all the DNA, just the CDR3 is kept, 39 bases in frame from base 1. This clonotype originated in a young woman in good health. What was sequenced was central memory CD4+ T cells from blood. The chain links TRBV11-1 with TRBJ2-7, with the D gene uncertain. The sequence in DNA is TGTGCCAGCAGCTTAAACCCCTACTACGAGCAGTACTTC. Its translation is CASSLNPYYEQYF.